This T cell receptor beta chain was sequenced for a study of monozygotic twins with inflammatory bowel disease. Study-level points and caveats: For IBD patients, clonotypes shared with others were fewer than for healthy twins, especially with disease activity. Patient-specific immunosuppressive treatments may have made repertoires more variable.

The CDR3 length is 14 residues. CDR1 SNHLY and CDR2 FYNNEI come from the germline V gene. Researchers used template switching to add UMIs featuring a 6-nucleotide sample barcode. Each CDR3 protein gets one entry in TCRdb, which reprocessed the 5' RACE reads and gives no DNA. Across roughly 330,000 distinct CDR3 sequences, the top ten clones capture 2% to 2.5% of the sample. Investigators pulled total RNA out of whole blood and did not sort T cells. As regards this clonotype: Its antigen is undetermined.

Input material: blood. V is TRBV2 and J is TRBJ1-6. The TCR was taken from a human donor with ulcerative colitis or Crohn's disease, or a healthy co-twin of an affected twin (not recorded which). CDR3 residues: CASSELTQTLPLHF. The whole variable domain, remainder taken from reference TRBV2 and TRBJ1-6, is EPEVTQTPSHQVTQMGQEVILRCVPISNHLYFYWYRQILGQKVEFLVSFYNNEISEKSEIFDDQFSVERPDGSNFTLKIRSTKLEDSAMYFCASSELTQTLPLHFGNGTRLTVT.